The subject of this entry is one T cell receptor beta chain. The antigen is not known. V lost 6 bases to trimming and J lost 6 bases; unmatched junction nucleotides: 5. CDR1 is SNHLY, CDR2 FYNNEI, per germline. The CDR3 is 14 amino acids. This sample stems from a study of beta chain features in type 1 diabetes. Reverse transcribing all isolated RNA meant expressed TCRB transcripts were sequenced. TCRdb keeps only in-frame clones here, not all; method: immunoSEQ multiplex PCR. The top ten hold about 0.13% of the sample, which has about 47,000 clones, about 48% seen once. Study results and limitations: Compared to healthy donors, patients appeared to have naive, central memory and Treg TCRB repertoires that were more alike. TCRB CDR3 length was moderately but significantly reduced in all four CD4+ subsets of Type 1 diabetes patients. The study left unresolved whether HLA type influences TCRB rearrangement.

The sample was stem cell memory CD4+ T cells from blood. The gene calls are TRBV2 and TRBJ2-1; 10 positions match TRBD2. The sequence derives from a man in his thirties or forties with type 1 diabetes. CDR3 coding DNA: TGTGCCAGCAGACCGGGACTAGCGACCAATGAGCAGTTCTTC. As protein: CASRPGLATNEQFF.